These 2 T cell receptor beta chains were sequenced from one sample in a study of blood T cell repertoires in COVID-19. The repertoire was sequenced with immunoSEQ multiplex PCR; TCRdb's copy has only in-frame clones and lacks some. The table shows about 210,000 clones, with 84% occurring only once. The sequenced sample was PBMCs or T cells enriched from blood (not recorded which). These receptors were collected from a woman in her twenties or thirties who had been exposed to COVID-19.

The V gene is TRBV7-9, the J gene TRBJ2-7; maybe TRBD1 (6 bases). The CDR3 contains 13 residues. Germline V gene lookup returns CDR1 SEHNR and CDR2 FQNEAQ (reference sequence). Trimming shortened V by 7 bases and J by 2 bases, and 12 bases separated the two germline ends. The CDR3 is CASTGTSAYEQYF. In DNA, the CDR3 is TGTGCCAGCACCGGGACAAGCGCCTACGAGCAGTACTTC.

V is TRBV6-5 and J is TRBJ1-1, with 7 bases fitting TRBD1. Germline loops: CDR1 MNHEY, CDR2 SVGAGI. This CDR3 comprises 13 residues. V dropped 7 bases and J dropped 0; count of bases not matched to a gene: 2. The CDR3 reads CASMDRLNTEAFF. The CDR3 DNA is TGTGCCAGCATGGACAGGTTGAACACTGAAGCTTTCTTT.